This TCR beta chain emerged from a study of T-cell reconstitution after alpha-beta-depleted transplantation in children. With V trimmed by 8 bases and J by 7 bases, 5 bases remained unmatched. Germline V gene lookup returns CDR1 MGHDK and CDR2 SYGVNS. The CDR3 loop spans 14 amino acids. The library targeted TCRbeta and was prepared with unique molecular identifiers. One entry per CDR3 protein results from TCRdb running MiXCR on the PCR reads. This table has more than 200,000 distinct CDR3 sequences, approximately 8.4% appearing once. Comment on this clonotype: Its antigen is not identified.

Findings of the study overall: Some patients showed high day-60 TCRbeta diversity, which derived from surviving recipient T cells and thymic progenitors. A year had passed since transplant, and T-cell counts and diversity by then came mostly from newly produced T cells. Expanded clones from the graft, numbering several hundred, reportedly supplied alpha-beta T cells about two months after transplant.

This specimen consisted of PBMCs, mostly from graft donor cells, obtained 360 days after TCRalphabeta/CD19-depleted stem cell transplant. This sequence was found in a male patient between 2 and 10 years old who had a stem cell transplant for acute myeloid leukemia, so the T cells may come from the graft donor. V usage is TRBV25-1 and J usage is TRBJ1-6; TRBD1 matches at 10 bases. The CDR3 reads CASAGTGVNSPLHF. The CDR3 region has the DNA TGTGCCAGCGCGGGGACAGGGGTCAATTCACCCCTCCACTTT.